This note documents a single T cell receptor (beta chain) sequence. Its antigen remains unknown. The data derive from a study of CD4 T cells in relation to SARS-CoV-2 and coronaviruses. As for the study in general: The negative reference was HIV-1 Nef peptide pool or peptide-free culture.

The data were produced by immunoSEQ multiplex PCR, yet TCRdb's version contains in-frame clones alone and is incomplete. Of under 20,000 clones in the sample, roughly 81% are singletons; the top ten hold about a fifth. CD4+ T cells from unexposed donors were obtained before the COVID-19 pandemic (2011-2018). CD4+ T cells were isolated from the cells after about ten days of culture. Unexposed-donor CD4+ T cells were probed with SARS-CoV-2 S/N and four cold-coronavirus spikes, cells permitting. V lost 0 bases, J lost 3 bases, and 5 bases lay in between. This CDR3 is built from 13 residues. Germline CDR1 reads ENHRY; CDR2 reads SYGVKD.

Sequenced: CD4+ T cells from PBMCs, cultured in vitro. The chain combines TRBV10-3 with TRBJ1-1; D is perhaps TRBD1 (5 bases). This receptor was taken from a human donor in good health. CDR3 loop: CAISESGDTEAFF. CDR3 nucleotide sequence: TGTGCCATCAGTGAGTCGGGGGACACTGAAGCTTTCTTT.